Listed below are T cell receptor beta chains from one sample, sequenced in a study of CD8 T cells in ankylosing spondylitis. TCRdb re-called the 5' RACE reads through MiXCR, storing one row per CDR3 protein. Of about 240,000 distinct CDR3 sequences listed, about 11% were seen once; the top ten hold roughly 6.8%. The sequencing sample was made of blood, either unsorted or a sorted T cell fraction (not recorded which). The receptors here all came from a male donor with ankylosing spondylitis or in good health (not recorded which). Both conserved end residues are part of each CDR3. A D gene is named only where the DNA matches it firmly. Expanded clones are given a class, and other clones once, few, many or no size at all.

V gene: TRBV6-1
J gene: TRBJ1-1
clone size: many
D gene: .
CDR3 DNA: TGTGCCAGCAGTGTAGGCTTGAACACTGAAGCTTTCTTT
CDR3 protein: CASSVGLNTEAFF

V gene: TRBV21-1
J gene: TRBJ1-2
clone size: .
D gene: .
CDR3 DNA: TGTGCCAGCATCGGGGACATTTATGGCTACACCTTC
CDR3 protein: CASIGDIYGYTF

V gene: TRBV4-1
J gene: TRBJ1-2
clone size: .
D gene: TRBD1
CDR3 DNA: TGCGCCAGCAGCCAAGTGGTAGGGACAGGTGGCTACACCTTC
CDR3 protein: CASSQVVGTGGYTF

V gene: TRBV20-1
J gene: TRBJ2-3
clone size: many
D gene: .
CDR3 DNA: TGCAGTGCTCCCACGTGGGGAGGCACAGATACGCAGTATTTT
CDR3 protein: CSAPTWGGTDTQYF

V gene: TRBV7-2
J gene: TRBJ2-1
clone size: .
D gene: .
CDR3 DNA: TGTGCCAGCAGCGCCCGGACTAATCGGTTCTACAATGAGCAGTTCTTC
CDR3 protein: CASSARTNRFYNEQFF

V gene: TRBV12-3/TRBV12-4
J gene: TRBJ1-1
clone size: many
D gene: .
CDR3 DNA: TGTGCCAGCAGCTCGTGGGTAACTGAAGCTTTCTTT
CDR3 protein: CASSSWVTEAFF

V gene: TRBV5-6
J gene: TRBJ2-2
clone size: many
D gene: .
CDR3 DNA: TGTGCCAGCAGCCTTCTGGACTGGAACAAGGCCGGGGAGCTGTTTTTT
CDR3 protein: CASSLLDWNKAGELFF

V gene: TRBV20-1
J gene: TRBJ2-1
clone size: few
D gene: TRBD2
CDR3 DNA: TGCAGTGCCCTTAGCGGGAGCGGGGCGTATGAGCAGTTCTTC
CDR3 protein: CSALSGSGAYEQFF

V gene: TRBV11-2
J gene: TRBJ1-2
clone size: .
D gene: .
CDR3 DNA: TGTGCCAGCATGGGGCGTAGGGGCTATGGCTACACCTTC
CDR3 protein: CASMGRRGYGYTF

V gene: TRBV20-1
J gene: TRBJ1-5
clone size: .
D gene: .
CDR3 DNA: TGCAGTGCAAAAGGCGACTGGGAGGATCAGCCCCAGCATTTT
CDR3 protein: CSAKGDWEDQPQHF

V gene: TRBV5-1
J gene: TRBJ2-7
clone size: many
D gene: .
CDR3 DNA: TGCGCCAGCAGCTTGGTTTACAACTCCTACGAGCAGTACTTC
CDR3 protein: CASSLVYNSYEQYF

V gene: TRBV20-1
J gene: TRBJ1-1
clone size: many
D gene: TRBD1
CDR3 DNA: TGCAGTGCCTTCTTACAGGGGAGCACTGAAGCTTTCTTT
CDR3 protein: CSAFLQGSTEAFF

V gene: TRBV12-3/TRBV12-4
J gene: TRBJ2-6
clone size: .
D gene: .
CDR3 DNA: TGTGCCAGCAGATCCTCCGCGATTTCTGGGGCCAACGTCCTGACTTTC
CDR3 protein: CASRSSAISGANVLTF

V gene: TRBV20-1
J gene: TRBJ2-7
clone size: many
D gene: TRBD2
CDR3 DNA: TGCAGTGCTAGAACTAGCGGAGGCTCCTACGAGCAGTACTTC
CDR3 protein: CSARTSGGSYEQYF

V gene: TRBV11-2
J gene: TRBJ2-3
clone size: .
D gene: .
CDR3 DNA: TGTGCCAGCAGCTCGGGGATTCCCCCAGATACGCAGTATTTT
CDR3 protein: CASSSGIPPDTQYF

V gene: TRBV20-1
J gene: TRBJ2-7
clone size: many
D gene: .
CDR3 DNA: TGCAGTGCTAGAGGGCGGTTCTCCTACGAGCAGTACTTC
CDR3 protein: CSARGRFSYEQYF

V gene: TRBV5-1
J gene: TRBJ2-2
clone size: .
D gene: TRBD2
CDR3 DNA: TGCGCCAGCAGCTTTAGGTCACGGACTAGCGGGATGGGGGAGCTGTTTTTT
CDR3 protein: CASSFRSRTSGMGELFF

V gene: TRBV7-3
J gene: TRBJ2-7
clone size: many
D gene: .
CDR3 DNA: TGTGCCAGCAGCTTAGAGGTAGCCTACGAGCAGTACTTC
CDR3 protein: CASSLEVAYEQYF

V gene: TRBV19
J gene: TRBJ2-7
clone size: few
D gene: .
CDR3 DNA: TGTGCCAGTAGTATAGAAGACCGTTCCTACGAGCAGTACTTC
CDR3 protein: CASSIEDRSYEQYF

V gene: TRBV29-1
J gene: TRBJ2-1
clone size: many
D gene: TRBD1
CDR3 DNA: TGCAGCGTTCGGGGGACAGGGTACTCCTACAATGAGCAGTTCTTC
CDR3 protein: CSVRGTGYSYNEQFF

V gene: TRBV5-1
J gene: TRBJ2-1
clone size: many
D gene: TRBD2
CDR3 DNA: TGCGCCAGCAGCTTGGGGCGGGGGGGGCGCATCAATGAGCAGTTCTTC
CDR3 protein: CASSLGRGGRINEQFF

V gene: TRBV18
J gene: TRBJ2-7
clone size: few
D gene: .
CDR3 DNA: TGTGCCAGCTCACCAGACGGGCACTCCTACGAGCAGTACTTC
CDR3 protein: CASSPDGHSYEQYF

V gene: TRBV5-5
J gene: TRBJ2-5
clone size: .
D gene: .
CDR3 DNA: TGTGCCAGCAGCTTGGCTCCGAGGGACTTACAAGAGACCCAGTACTTC
CDR3 protein: CASSLAPRDLQETQYF

V gene: TRBV7-2
J gene: TRBJ2-4
clone size: few
D gene: TRBD1
CDR3 DNA: TGTGCCAGCAGCTCTCCGGGACAGGGACAAAACATTCAGTACTTC
CDR3 protein: CASSSPGQGQNIQYF

V gene: TRBV20-1
J gene: TRBJ1-4
clone size: few
D gene: .
CDR3 DNA: TGCAGTGCGGGGGGGGGAGGTGAAAAACTGTTTTTT
CDR3 protein: CSAGGGGEKLFF

V gene: TRBV3-1
J gene: TRBJ2-7
clone size: .
D gene: .
CDR3 DNA: TGTGCCAGCAGCCAAGATTTTGCGGGGAAGCAGTACTTC
CDR3 protein: CASSQDFAGKQYF

V gene: TRBV29-1
J gene: TRBJ2-7
clone size: few
D gene: TRBD1
CDR3 DNA: TGCAGCGGCATATTCCGGGACAGGGGGTACGAGCAGTACTTC
CDR3 protein: CSGIFRDRGYEQYF

V gene: TRBV5-6
J gene: TRBJ1-2
clone size: many
D gene: .
CDR3 DNA: TGTGCCAGCAGCTTGAGGACAGCCCTCTATGGCTACACCTTC
CDR3 protein: CASSLRTALYGYTF

V gene: TRBV20-1
J gene: TRBJ2-3
clone size: few
D gene: TRBD1
CDR3 DNA: TGCAGTGCTAGGGACAGGGCTGGCACAGATACGCAGTATTTT
CDR3 protein: CSARDRAGTDTQYF

V gene: TRBV12-3/TRBV12-4
J gene: TRBJ1-2
clone size: many
D gene: .
CDR3 DNA: TGTGCCAGCAGTTTTGAGCTTAACTATGGCTACACCTTC
CDR3 protein: CASSFELNYGYTF

V gene: TRBV18
J gene: TRBJ1-4
clone size: few
D gene: TRBD1
CDR3 DNA: TGTGCCAGCTCACCGACAGGGCCTGCGGCTAATGAAAAACTGTTTTTT
CDR3 protein: CASSPTGPAANEKLFF

V gene: TRBV12-3/TRBV12-4
J gene: TRBJ1-1
clone size: many
D gene: .
CDR3 DNA: TGTGCCAGCAGCTGGCGGAGGATGATGAACACTGAAGCTTTCTTT
CDR3 protein: CASSWRRMMNTEAFF

V gene: TRBV20-1
J gene: TRBJ2-3
clone size: many
D gene: .
CDR3 DNA: TGCAGTGCCGGAGCCGGCGGCACAGATACGCAGTATTTT
CDR3 protein: CSAGAGGTDTQYF

V gene: TRBV29-1
J gene: TRBJ1-4
clone size: .
D gene: TRBD1
CDR3 DNA: TGCAGCGTTGTAGAAAAGGGGGCAGAGGGTGAAAAACTGTTTTTT
CDR3 protein: CSVVEKGAEGEKLFF

V gene: TRBV6-1
J gene: TRBJ1-5
clone size: .
D gene: .
CDR3 DNA: TGTGCCAGCGCCCAGGACCTGGGGCCCCAGCATTTT
CDR3 protein: CASAQDLGPQHF

V gene: TRBV27
J gene: TRBJ1-6
clone size: many
D gene: TRBD1
CDR3 DNA: TGTGCCAGTCGGGGTGGGGACAGGGGGCTTTCACCCCTCCACTTT
CDR3 protein: CASRGGDRGLSPLHF

V gene: TRBV5-1
J gene: TRBJ2-1
clone size: many
D gene: .
CDR3 DNA: TGCGCCAGCAGCCCAGAATTTTGGAATGAGCAGTTCTTC
CDR3 protein: CASSPEFWNEQFF